These T cell receptor beta chains were read from a single sample in a study of early T cells in non-severe SARS-CoV-2 infection. TCRdb analysed the 5' RACE reads with MiXCR anew, one entry per CDR3 protein. This table has approximately 47,000 distinct CDR3 sequences, approximately 9% appearing once. This specimen was whole blood, taken at baseline. The receptors stem from an adult who was a healthcare worker with PCR-confirmed SARS-CoV-2 infection or an uninfected control (not recorded which). CDR3s include the opening cysteine and the closing phenylalanine or tryptophan. The D gene is left open where the match is weak. The size field is filled for only some rows; it gives once, few, many or a size class.

v_call	d_call	clone_size	j_call	cdr3_length	cdr3_aa	cdr3_nt
TRBV7-3	TRBD1	few	TRBJ1-2	15	CASSPTEGAFYGYTF	TGTGCCAGCAGCCCAACGGAGGGGGCTTTCTATGGCTACACCTTC
TRBV18	TRBD2	many	TRBJ2-3	21	CASSPRFFSSSSGLHTDTQYF	TGTGCCAGCTCACCACGGTTCTTTTCGTCATCTAGCGGTCTTCACACAGATACGCAGTATTTT
TRBV11-2	.	many	TRBJ2-1	13	CASTHRWANEQFF	TGTGCCAGCACCCACCGATGGGCTAATGAGCAGTTCTTC
TRBV19	.	few	TRBJ2-4	15	CATQDGALAKNIQYF	TGTGCCACACAGGACGGAGCCTTAGCCAAAAACATTCAGTACTTC
TRBV5-1	TRBD1	many	TRBJ2-7	14	CASSMGQGEFEQYF	TGCGCCAGCAGCATGGGACAGGGAGAGTTCGAGCAGTACTTC
TRBV10-1	.	.	TRBJ2-5	13	CASSVSEGETQYF	TGCGCCAGCAGTGTTTCGGAGGGAGAGACCCAGTACTTC
TRBV4-2	.	few	TRBJ1-6	18	CASSQGKTVKHYNSPLHF	TGTGCCAGCAGCCAAGGGAAGACCGTAAAGCATTATAATTCACCCCTCCACTTT
TRBV12-3/TRBV12-4	.	.	TRBJ1-2	13	CASSSIGPLGYTF	TGTGCCAGCAGTTCCATTGGACCTCTTGGCTACACCTTC
TRBV10-3	TRBD2	.	TRBJ2-1	14	CAISAAGEANEQFF	TGTGCCATCAGTGCGGCGGGGGAAGCCAATGAGCAGTTCTTC
TRBV2	TRBD1	many	TRBJ2-5	14	CASRATGGRETQYF	TGTGCCAGCAGAGCTACAGGGGGCCGAGAGACCCAGTACTTC
TRBV29-1	TRBD1	few	TRBJ2-7	13	CSVWTGEVYEQYF	TGCAGCGTATGGACAGGGGAGGTCTACGAGCAGTACTTC
TRBV28	.	.	TRBJ1-1	15	CASSLLAGINTEAFF	TGTGCCAGCAGTTTGCTAGCGGGCATAAACACTGAAGCTTTCTTT
TRBV25-1	TRBD1	.	TRBJ1-6	16	CASSTRRGQGDSPLHF	TGTGCCAGCAGTACGCGGAGGGGACAGGGGGATTCACCCCTCCACTTT
TRBV30	.	.	TRBJ1-4	13	CAWMGVTNEKLFF	TGTGCCTGGATGGGGGTCACTAATGAAAAACTGTTTTTT
TRBV5-1	TRBD1	few	TRBJ1-1	16	CASSFTGTGVSTEAFF	TGCGCCAGCAGCTTTACCGGGACAGGGGTTTCCACTGAAGCTTTCTTT
TRBV5-4	TRBD2	.	TRBJ2-7	15	CASSFSGGASYEQYF	TGTGCCAGCAGCTTTAGCGGGGGGGCCTCCTACGAGCAGTACTTC
TRBV7-2	TRBD1	few	TRBJ2-1	15	CASSLWDRVYNEQFF	TGTGCCAGCAGCTTATGGGACAGGGTGTACAATGAGCAGTTCTTC
TRBV5-1	.	few	TRBJ2-7	13	CASTGDGYYEQYF	TGCGCCAGCACCGGGGACGGATACTACGAGCAGTACTTC
TRBV6-5	.	many	TRBJ2-7	12	CASRRNSYEQYF	TGTGCCAGCCGCAGGAACTCCTACGAGCAGTACTTC
TRBV12-3/TRBV12-4	.	many	TRBJ1-4	13	CASSQGQNEKLFF	TGTGCCAGCAGCCAAGGACAGAATGAAAAACTGTTTTTT
TRBV20-1	.	many	TRBJ2-2	15	CSARDHSGYSGELFF	TGCAGTGCTAGAGATCATTCAGGGTACAGCGGGGAGCTGTTTTTT
TRBV6-5	.	.	TRBJ1-2	13	CASSYLLNYGYTF	TGTGCCAGCAGTTATTTGCTTAACTATGGCTACACCTTC
TRBV5-6	.	few	TRBJ2-7	14	CASSPGTPLLEQYF	TGTGCCAGCAGCCCCGGGACACCACTCCTTGAGCAGTACTTC
TRBV20-1	.	.	TRBJ2-1	13	CSPRSYSYNEQFF	TGCAGTCCTCGGTCCTACTCCTACAATGAGCAGTTCTTC
TRBV28	.	medium-sized	TRBJ2-2	16	CASSSAPSTTTGELFF	TGTGCCAGCAGCTCGGCCCCCTCTACTACCACCGGGGAGCTGTTTTTT
TRBV2	.	few	TRBJ2-5	12	CASGQSGETQYF	TGTGCCAGTGGGCAGTCTGGGGAGACCCAGTACTTC
TRBV18	.	.	TRBJ1-1	16	CASSRRPEQMNTEAFF	TGTGCCAGCTCACGGCGTCCGGAACAGATGAACACTGAAGCTTTCTTT
TRBV2	.	.	TRBJ2-2	15	CASNGENFNTGELFF	TGTGCCAGCAATGGAGAGAATTTTAACACCGGGGAGCTGTTTTTT
TRBV5-1	.	.	TRBJ2-7	15	CASNIGTESSYEQYF	TGCGCCAGCAATATTGGGACGGAGAGCTCCTACGAGCAGTACTTC
TRBV7-2	.	.	TRBJ2-7	14	CASSAGGLSYEQYF	TGTGCCAGCAGCGCAGGGGGACTATCCTACGAGCAGTACTTC
TRBV11-2	TRBD1	.	TRBJ2-2	16	CASSLDRGQGTGELFF	TGTGCCAGCAGCTTAGATCGAGGACAGGGCACCGGGGAGCTGTTTTTT
TRBV20-1	.	many	TRBJ2-5	13	CSAYTSSQETQYF	TGCAGTGCTTACACTAGCAGTCAAGAGACCCAGTACTTC
TRBV7-6	TRBD1	.	TRBJ2-7	16	CASSNPTGEVSYEQYF	TGTGCCAGCAGCAACCCGACAGGGGAGGTCTCCTACGAGCAGTACTTC
TRBV5-1	TRBD2	many	TRBJ2-1	15	CASSYLAGVGNEQFF	TGCGCCAGCAGTTACCTAGCGGGAGTAGGGAATGAGCAGTTCTTC